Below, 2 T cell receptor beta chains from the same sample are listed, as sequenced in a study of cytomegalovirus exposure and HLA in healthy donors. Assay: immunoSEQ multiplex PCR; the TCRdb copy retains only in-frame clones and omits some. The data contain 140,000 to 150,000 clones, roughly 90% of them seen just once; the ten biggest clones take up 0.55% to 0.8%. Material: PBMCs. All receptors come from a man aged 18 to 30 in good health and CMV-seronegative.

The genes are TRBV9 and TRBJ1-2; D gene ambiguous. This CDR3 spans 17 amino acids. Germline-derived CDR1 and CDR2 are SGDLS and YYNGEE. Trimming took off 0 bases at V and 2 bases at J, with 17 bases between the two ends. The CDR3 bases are TGTGCCAGCAGCGTAGATTGGGAGGACCTCGGGAACTATGGCTACACCTTC. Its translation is CASSVDWEDLGNYGYTF.

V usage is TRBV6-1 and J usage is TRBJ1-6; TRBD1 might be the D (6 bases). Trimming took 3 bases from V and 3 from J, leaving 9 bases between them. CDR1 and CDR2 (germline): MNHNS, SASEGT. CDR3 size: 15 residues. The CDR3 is CASSDRGNYNSPLHF. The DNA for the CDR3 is TGTGCCAGCAGTGACAGGGGTAACTATAATTCACCCCTCCACTTT.